The 30 T cell receptor beta chains below come from one sample, sequenced in a study of blood T cell repertoires in COVID-19. Clones were read by immunoSEQ multiplex PCR, and TCRdb kept only the in-frame ones, dropping some. The sample yields some 210,000 clones, approximately 85% seen once. Sequenced sample: peripheral blood. Every receptor here comes from a woman aged 70-85 years with active or convalescent COVID-19.

The chain combines TRBV5-6 with TRBJ2-5, with TRBD2 matching 8 bases. Per germline, CDR1 SGHDT and CDR2 YYEEEE. This CDR3 comprises 15 residues. V trimming: 3 bases; J trimming: 5 bases; junction bases outside the gene matches: 9. The CDR3 region is CASSSPGGRRETQYF. CDR3 nucleotides: TGTGCCAGCAGCTCCCCGGGGGGGCGCAGGGAGACCCAGTACTTC.

A note on this clone: Additional DNA sequences in this sample encode the identical CDR3. The chain has TRBV9 and TRBJ1-3, with D tentatively TRBD1 (6 bases). V was shortened by 0 bases and J by 2 bases, with 6 bases between the two germline ends. The CDR3 has 14 residues. Germline CDR1 SGDLS, CDR2 YYNGEE. The CDR3 loop reads CASSVDRAGNTIYF. CDR3 bases: TGTGCCAGCAGCGTAGACAGGGCTGGAAACACCATATATTTT.

On this clone: Different DNA sequences within this sample yield the same CDR3. CDR3: CASSLAGGTGELFF. CDR3 DNA sequence: TGCGCCAGCAGCTTGGCCGGGGGCACCGGGGAGCTGTTTTTT. This rearrangement joins TRBV5-1 to TRBJ2-2; tentative D call: TRBD2 (6 bases). CDR1 and CDR2 from the germline V gene are SGHRS and YFSETQ. The V gene lost 0 bases and the J gene lost 4 bases, with 7 bases spanning the gap. The CDR3 extends over 14 amino acids.

The rearrangement uses TRBV11-3 and TRBJ2-7; TRBD1 is a possible D gene (6 bases). Trimming cost V 4 bases and J 6 bases, with 16 bases left between them. CDR3 size: 14 residues. The germline V gene has CDR1 SGHNT and CDR2 YENEEA. Here the CDR3 reads CASSSRTEGAEQYF. The CDR3 nucleotides read TGTGCCAGCAGCTCGAGGACAGAGGGTGCCGAGCAGTACTTC.

This rearrangement joins TRBV3-1 (or the pseudogene TRBV3-2) to TRBJ2-3; 14 nucleotides line up with TRBD2. Trimming took 4 bases from V and 5 from J; bases not matched to a gene: 11. Per the germline V gene, CDR1 is LGHDT and CDR2 is YNNKEL (reference sequence). The CDR3 runs 18 residues. CDR3 bases: TGTGCCAGCAGCCGCCTTGGAGGGGGACTAGCGGGAGAAGATACGCAGTATTTT. Protein product: CASSRLGGGLAGEDTQYF.

V gene TRBV6-6 combines with J gene TRBJ2-5; 7 bases are a match to TRBD1. Germline trimming cut 7 bases from V and 4 bases from J; bases unmatched to any gene: 12. Germline CDR1 and CDR2: MNHNY and SVGAGI (reference sequence). CDR3 length: 15 amino acids. CDR3 bases: TGTGCCAGCAATGCCAACCGAGGGGGCCGAGAGACCCAGTACTTC. Residues: CASNANRGGRETQYF.

The chain carries TRBV7-6 and TRBJ2-7; TRBD2 aligns across 9 bases. The V gene end was trimmed by 2 bases and the J gene end by 5 bases; junction bases not matched to a gene: 10. The CDR3 runs to 16 residues. Germline-derived CDR1 and CDR2 are SGHVS and FNYEAQ. CDR3 nucleotide sequence: TGTGCCAGCAGCTTAAAGGTTGCGGGAGGGAGAAACGAGCAGTACTTC. Amino acid sequence: CASSLKVAGGRNEQYF. Together with reference TRBV7-6 and TRBJ2-7, the CDR3 gives the full variable domain: GAGVSQSPRYKVTKRGQDVALRCDPISGHVSLYWYRQALGQGPEFLTYFNYEAQQDKSGLPNDRFSAERPEGSISTLTIQRTEQRDSAMYRCASSLKVAGGRNEQYFGPGTRLTVT.

The gene calls are TRBV29-1 and TRBJ2-2; D possibly corresponds to TRBD1 (5 bases). CDR1 is SQVTM and CDR2 is ANQGSEA in the germline V gene. The V gene lost 5 bases and the J gene lost 0 bases, with 7 bases spanning the gap. The CDR3 spans 13 residues. This chain's CDR3 is CSVRTSNTGELFF. The CDR3 region has the DNA TGCAGCGTTAGGACATCGAACACCGGGGAGCTGTTTTTT.

V usage is TRBV19 and J usage is TRBJ2-1, with TRBD1 as a possible D gene (6 bases). The CDR3 has 16 amino acids. Germline assignment: CDR1 LNHDA and CDR2 SQIVND (reference sequence). V lost 3 bases and J 1 base, leaving 13 bases between the germline ends. This CDR3 reads CASSMDSILSYNEQFF. In DNA, the CDR3 is TGTGCCAGTAGTATGGACAGTATCCTGTCCTACAATGAGCAGTTCTTC.

The rearrangement uses TRBV12-3 or TRBV12-4 and TRBJ1-2; D unclear. Trimming shortened V by 4 bases and J by 2 bases, and 8 bases separated the two germline ends. The CDR3 has 13 amino acids. CDR3 in DNA: TGTGCCAGCAGTTCTACAGACAACTATGGCTACACCTTC. Protein sequence: CASSSTDNYGYTF.

The chain links TRBV18 to TRBJ2-1; 7 bases fit TRBD1. The CDR3 covers 12 residues. Per germline, CDR1 KGHSH and CDR2 LQKENI. V gave up 3 bases and J gave up 8 bases; unmatched junction bases: 1. This CDR3 is CASSPGQYEQFF. CDR3 coding DNA: TGTGCCAGCTCACCGGGACAGTATGAGCAGTTCTTC.

V gene TRBV2 combines with J gene TRBJ2-1, with TRBD1 as a possible D gene (5 bases). Germline values: CDR1 SNHLY, CDR2 FYNNEI. The CDR3 consists of 13 residues. Trimming pared 4 bases from V and 10 bases from J, leaving 14 bases between. CDR3 protein: CASSASRVREQFF. DNA of the CDR3: TGTGCCAGCAGTGCCTCCAGGGTGAGGGAGCAGTTCTTC.

This rearrangement joins TRBV28 to TRBJ2-3; 8 bases align to TRBD2. The CDR3 runs to 14 residues. The junction had 2 bases not matched to a gene; V was cut back by 3 bases and J by 3 bases. Germline V gives CDR1 MDHEN, CDR2 SYDVKM. Written as DNA, the CDR3 is TGTGCCAGCAGTTTCTTAGCGGGAACAGATACGCAGTATTTT. Its protein product is CASSFLAGTDTQYF.

CDR3 coding DNA: TGTGCCAGCAGCTCGGGACAGGGGGCGTTGACAGATACGCAGTATTTT. Its translation is CASSSGQGALTDTQYF. V is TRBV11-2 and J is TRBJ2-3; 12 nucleotides line up with TRBD1. V was clipped by 4 bases and J by 3 bases; unmatched bases: 5. Germline V CDR1 and CDR2: SGHAT, FQNNGV. This CDR3 is built from 16 residues.

The chain carries TRBV21-1 and TRBJ2-5; the D segment call TRBD1 is taken from the table without a DNA check. TRBV21-1 corresponds to a pseudogene. This CDR3 spans 18 amino acids. CDR3 bases: TGTGCCAGCAGCACCTGGACAGGGGAGGAGTGGAGTGGTGGGACCCAGTACTTC. Translated, it gives CASSTWTGEEWSGGTQYF.

V is TRBV28 and J is TRBJ2-7; D is unresolved. The CDR3 consists of 15 residues. CDR1 and CDR2 (germline): MDHEN, SYDVKM. With 7 bases removed from V and 2 bases from J, the gap between germline ends came to 18 bases. The CDR3, as DNA: TGTGCCAGCATGAAGAGCGACTTGACCCCCTACGAGCAGTACTTC. Translating it yields CASMKSDLTPYEQYF.

The chain combines TRBV2 with TRBJ2-3; 11 nucleotides match TRBD2. The CDR3 has 18 residues. V was pared by 5 bases and J by 1 base, with 11 bases of the junction left unmatched. CDR1 SNHLY and CDR2 FYNNEI come from the germline V gene. The CDR3 DNA sequence: TGTGCCAGCAGTCTAGGACTCATTAGCGGGAGGGGCACAGATACGCAGTATTTT. It translates to CASSLGLISGRGTDTQYF. The whole variable domain, remainder taken from reference TRBV2 and TRBJ2-3, is EPEVTQTPSHQVTQMGQEVILRCVPISNHLYFYWYRQILGQKVEFLVSFYNNEISEKSEIFDDQFSVERPDGSNFTLKIRSTKLEDSAMYFCASSLGLISGRGTDTQYFGPGTRLTVL.

This chain links TRBV19 with TRBJ2-5, with a weak D call TRBD2 (6 bases). The CDR3 consists of 13 residues. CDR1 is LNHDA and CDR2 is SQIVND in the germline V gene (reference sequence). The V gene lost 1 base and the J gene lost 5 bases, with 8 bases spanning the gap. This chain's CDR3 is CASSIGGEETQYF. Written as DNA, the CDR3 is TGTGCCAGTAGTATAGGCGGGGAGGAGACCCAGTACTTC. The variable domain in full, with the rest retrieved from reference TRBV19 and TRBJ2-5, is DGGITQSPKYLFRKEGQNVTLSCEQNLNHDAMYWYRQDPGQGLRLIYYSQIVNDFQKGDIAEGYSVSREKKESFPLTVTSAQKNPTAFYLCASSIGGEETQYFGPGTRLLVL.

V is TRBV29-1 and J is TRBJ1-3; 8 bases are a match to TRBD1. This CDR3 is 20 amino acids long. With 5 bases clipped from V and 0 bases from J, the junction kept 21 bases outside the gene matches. CDR1 and CDR2 (germline): SQVTM, ANQGSEA. CDR3 region: CSVLITQGAGSINSGNTIYF. CDR3 coding DNA: TGCAGCGTTCTAATAACGCAGGGGGCCGGATCCATTAACTCTGGAAACACCATATATTTT.

Regarding this clone: This may come from a read error, since a much larger clone is one base off. This chain joins TRBV7-2 and TRBJ1-3, with TRBD1 identical over 7 bases. The CDR3 is 14 amino acids. Germline V gene data show CDR1 as SGHTA and CDR2 as FQGNSA. With 5 bases clipped from V and 2 bases from J, the junction kept 3 bases outside the gene matches. CDR3 region: CASSPTGTGNTIYF. The DNA of the CDR3 is TGTGCCAGCAGCCCGACAGGGACTGGAAACACCATATATTTT.

The rearrangement joins TRBV6-6 to TRBJ1-5, with 9 bases lining up with TRBD1. The CDR3 runs to 14 residues. The junction had 6 bases not matched to a gene; V was cut back by 5 bases and J by 7 bases. Per the germline V gene, CDR1 is MNHNY and CDR2 is SVGAGI (reference sequence). In DNA, the CDR3 is TGTGCCAGCAGTAAAACAGGGGGCGAACAGCCCCAGCATTTT. Translating gives CASSKTGGEQPQHF.

This clone was counted once. The CDR3 protein is CASSLNPLTTGSPGANVLTF. The CDR3 DNA reads TGTGCCAGCAGTCTGAATCCCCTTACGACAGGGTCCCCTGGGGCCAACGTCCTGACTTTC. J is TRBJ2-6 and V is TRBV6-4, with 7 bases matching TRBD1. Germline lookup yields CDR1 MRHNA and CDR2 SNTAGT. This CDR3 has 20 residues. The junction had 18 bases not matched to a gene; V was cut back by 5 bases and J by 2 bases.

This rearrangement joins TRBV11-2 to TRBJ2-5; 9 bases fit TRBD2. Trimming removed 3 bases from V and 5 bases from J; junction bases left unmatched: 13. The germline V gene encodes CDR1 SGHAT and CDR2 FQNNGV. This CDR3 is built from 17 residues. The CDR3 nucleotides read TGTGCCAGCAGCTTCGGGGGAATAGCGGGAGCGGGCGAGACCCAGTACTTC. Encoded protein: CASSFGGIAGAGETQYF.

V usage is TRBV6-6 and J usage is TRBJ2-1; 7 bases match TRBD2. CDR1 is MNHNY and CDR2 is SVGAGI in the germline V gene (reference sequence). V lost 5 bases to trimming and J lost 8 bases; unmatched junction nucleotides: 12. This CDR3 region has 15 residues. Here the CDR3 reads CASSHGRGSFDEQFF. As DNA, the CDR3 is TGTGCCAGCAGTCACGGCCGCGGGAGTTTTGATGAGCAGTTCTTC.

J is TRBJ1-2 and V is TRBV28; TRBD1 matches at 8 bases. Germline V gene sequence: CDR1 MDHEN, CDR2 SYDVKM. V lost 4 bases and J lost 5; bases outside the gene matches: 9. The CDR3 runs 15 residues. CDR3 bases: TGTGCCAGCAGTTCCACCGGGACAGGAATATATGGCTACACCTTC. This gives the protein CASSSTGTGIYGYTF.

This sequence joins TRBV6-2 or TRBV6-3 and TRBJ1-4; no clear D gene. There are 16 residues in the CDR3. Germline CDR1 reads MNHEY; CDR2 reads SVGEGT. The V and J ends lost 6 bases and 0 bases respectively, with 14 bases between them. CDR3 in amino acids: CASSPNTRATNEKLFF. The CDR3 DNA reads as TGTGCCAGCAGCCCCAACACCCGTGCAACTAATGAAAAACTGTTTTTT.

This sequence joins TRBV30 and TRBJ2-3, with TRBD1 identical over 9 bases. Germline lookup yields CDR1 GTSNPN and CDR2 SVGIG (reference sequence). Unmatched junction bases numbered 9, after V lost 5 bases and J lost 3 bases. This CDR3 has 15 amino acids. As DNA, the CDR3 is TGTGCCTGGGCACTTACAGGGGGCGAGACAGATACGCAGTATTTT. Amino acids: CAWALTGGETDTQYF.

The chain couples TRBV5-1 to TRBJ2-7, with D uncertain. Trimming shortened V by 2 bases and J by 5 bases, and 14 bases separated the two germline ends. The CDR3 has 14 amino acids. Germline V lookup: CDR1 SGHRS, CDR2 YFSETQ. CDR3 sequence: CASSFNTLLDEQYF. CDR3 in DNA: TGCGCCAGCAGCTTTAACACCCTTTTGGACGAGCAGTACTTC.

CDR3 DNA: TGTGCCAGCAGCCCCCTTAGCGGGAGAAACACCGGGGAGCTGTTTTTT. Residues: CASSPLSGRNTGELFF. The rearrangement joins TRBV7-3 to TRBJ2-2; TRBD2 agrees at 9 bases. CDR1 and CDR2 from the germline V gene are SGHTA and FQGTGA. V was pared by 5 bases and J by 2 bases, with 6 bases of the junction left unmatched. The length of the CDR3 is 16 residues.

The chain recombines TRBV5-6 with TRBJ2-7, with D possibly matching TRBD1 (6 bases). This CDR3 has 14 amino acids. V was cut by 3 bases and J by 6 bases, with 16 bases left in between. Germline V gene sequence: CDR1 SGHDT, CDR2 YYEEEE. The CDR3 loop reads CASSSSGAGIEQYF. DNA for the CDR3: TGTGCCAGCAGCTCCTCAGGGGCAGGGATCGAGCAGTACTTC.